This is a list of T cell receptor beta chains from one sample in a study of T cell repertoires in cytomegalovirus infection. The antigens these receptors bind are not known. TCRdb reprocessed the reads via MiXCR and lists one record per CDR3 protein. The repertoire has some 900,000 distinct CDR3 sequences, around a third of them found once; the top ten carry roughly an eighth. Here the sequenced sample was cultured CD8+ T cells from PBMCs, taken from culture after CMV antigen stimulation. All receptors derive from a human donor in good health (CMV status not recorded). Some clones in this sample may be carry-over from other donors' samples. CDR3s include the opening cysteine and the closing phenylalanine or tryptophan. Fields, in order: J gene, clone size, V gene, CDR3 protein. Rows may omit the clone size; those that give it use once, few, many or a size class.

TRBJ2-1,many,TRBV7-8,CASRTAREVDEQFF
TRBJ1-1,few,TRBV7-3,CASSTHLQGAAWNTEAFF
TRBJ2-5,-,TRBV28,CASSFLQGPIQETQYF
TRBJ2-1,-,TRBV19,CASSIKRLAGTPSYNEQFF
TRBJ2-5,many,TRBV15,CATSPMGGGAFQETQYF
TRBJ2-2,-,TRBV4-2,CASSQPGTGISTGELFF
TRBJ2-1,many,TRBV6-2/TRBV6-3,CASSSGDSSNEQFF
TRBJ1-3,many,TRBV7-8,CASSSTDSGNTIYF
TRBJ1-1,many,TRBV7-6,CASSFSPGGETEAFF
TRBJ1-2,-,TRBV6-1,CASSESPEEADF
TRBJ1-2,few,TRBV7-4,CASSYRDRPNYGYTF
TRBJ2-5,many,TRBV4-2,CASSPGTSEETQYF
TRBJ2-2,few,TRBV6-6,CASWGRLTGELFF
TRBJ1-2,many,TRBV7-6,CASSLTRGGLLYTF
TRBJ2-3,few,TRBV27,CASGPVSSDTQYF
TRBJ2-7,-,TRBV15,CATSRTRQGENEQYF